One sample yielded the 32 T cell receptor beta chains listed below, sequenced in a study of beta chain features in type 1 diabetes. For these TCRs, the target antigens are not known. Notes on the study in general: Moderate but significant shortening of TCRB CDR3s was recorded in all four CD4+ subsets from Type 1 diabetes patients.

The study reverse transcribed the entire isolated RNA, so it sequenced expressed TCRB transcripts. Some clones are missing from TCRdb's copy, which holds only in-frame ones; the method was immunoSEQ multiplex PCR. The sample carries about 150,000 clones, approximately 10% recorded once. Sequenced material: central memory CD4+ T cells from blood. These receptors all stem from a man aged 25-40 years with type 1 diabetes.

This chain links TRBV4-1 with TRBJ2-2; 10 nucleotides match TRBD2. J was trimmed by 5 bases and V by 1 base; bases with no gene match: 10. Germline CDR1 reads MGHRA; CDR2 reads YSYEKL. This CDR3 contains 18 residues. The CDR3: CASSQVVQREGRTGELFF. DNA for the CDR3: TGCGCCAGCAGCCAAGTAGTTCAGCGGGAGGGCCGAACCGGGGAGCTGTTTTTT.

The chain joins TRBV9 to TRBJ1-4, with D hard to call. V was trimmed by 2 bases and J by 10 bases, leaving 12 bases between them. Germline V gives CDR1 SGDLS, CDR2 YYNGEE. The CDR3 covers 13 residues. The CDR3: CASSVIERGKLFF. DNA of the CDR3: TGTGCCAGCAGCGTGATTGAACGGGGAAAACTGTTTTTT.

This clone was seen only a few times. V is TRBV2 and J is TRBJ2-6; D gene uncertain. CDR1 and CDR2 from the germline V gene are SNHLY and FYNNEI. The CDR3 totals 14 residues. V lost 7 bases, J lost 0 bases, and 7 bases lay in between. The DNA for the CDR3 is TGTGCCAGCACTTCGAGCTCTGGGGCCAACGTCCTGACTTTC. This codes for CASTSSSGANVLTF.

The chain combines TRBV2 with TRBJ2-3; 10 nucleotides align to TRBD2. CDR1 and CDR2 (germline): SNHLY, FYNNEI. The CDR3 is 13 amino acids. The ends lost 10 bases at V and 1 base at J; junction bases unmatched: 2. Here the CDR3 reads CATLAGGTDTQYF. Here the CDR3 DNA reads TGTGCCACCCTAGCGGGAGGCACAGATACGCAGTATTTT.

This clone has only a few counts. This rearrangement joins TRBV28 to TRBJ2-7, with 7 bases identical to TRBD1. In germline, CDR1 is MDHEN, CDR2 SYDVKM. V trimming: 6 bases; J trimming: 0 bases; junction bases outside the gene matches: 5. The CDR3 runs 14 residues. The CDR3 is CASRAGGSSYEQYF. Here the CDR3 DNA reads TGTGCCAGCAGAGCAGGGGGAAGCTCCTACGAGCAGTACTTC.

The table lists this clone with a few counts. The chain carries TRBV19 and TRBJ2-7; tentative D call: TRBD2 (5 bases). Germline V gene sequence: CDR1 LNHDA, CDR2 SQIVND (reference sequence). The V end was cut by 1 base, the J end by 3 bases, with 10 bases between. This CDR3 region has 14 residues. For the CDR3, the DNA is TGTGCCAGTAGTATAGCGGGAAAAGACTACGAGCAGTACTTC. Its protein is CASSIAGKDYEQYF.

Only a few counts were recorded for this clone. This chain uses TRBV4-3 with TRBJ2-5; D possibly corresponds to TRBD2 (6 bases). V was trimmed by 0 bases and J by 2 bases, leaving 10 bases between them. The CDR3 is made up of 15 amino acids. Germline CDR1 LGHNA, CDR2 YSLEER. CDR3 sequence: CASSQDLAYQETQYF. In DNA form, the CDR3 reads TGCGCCAGCAGCCAAGACCTAGCGTATCAAGAGACCCAGTACTTC.

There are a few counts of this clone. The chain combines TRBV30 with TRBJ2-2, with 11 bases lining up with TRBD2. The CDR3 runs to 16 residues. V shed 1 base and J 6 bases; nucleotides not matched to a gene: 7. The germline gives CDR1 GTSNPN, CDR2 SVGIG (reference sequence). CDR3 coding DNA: TGTGCCTGGAGTGATAGCGGGAGGGCCAGGGCCGGGGAGCTGTTTTTT. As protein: CAWSDSGRARAGELFF. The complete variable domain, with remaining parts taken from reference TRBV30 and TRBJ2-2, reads SQTIHQWPATLVQPVGSPLSLECTVEGTSNPNLYWYRQAAGRGLQLLFYSVGIGQISSEVPQNLSASRPQDRQFILSSKKLLLSDSGFYLCAWSDSGRARAGELFFGEGSRLTVL.

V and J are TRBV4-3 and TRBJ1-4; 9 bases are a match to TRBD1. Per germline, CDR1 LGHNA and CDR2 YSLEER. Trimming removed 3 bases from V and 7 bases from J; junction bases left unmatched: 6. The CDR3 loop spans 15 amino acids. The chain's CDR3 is CASSQAGTGIEKLFF. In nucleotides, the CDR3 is TGCGCCAGCAGCCAGGCCGGGACAGGGATTGAAAAACTGTTTTTT.

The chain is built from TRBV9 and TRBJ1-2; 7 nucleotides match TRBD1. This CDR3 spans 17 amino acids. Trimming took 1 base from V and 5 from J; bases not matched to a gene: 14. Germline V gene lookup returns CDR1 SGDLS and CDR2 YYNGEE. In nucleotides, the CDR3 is TGTGCCAGCAGCGTACCCGCCCCAGGGGGAAGGGGGTATGGCTACACCTTC. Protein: CASSVPAPGGRGYGYTF.

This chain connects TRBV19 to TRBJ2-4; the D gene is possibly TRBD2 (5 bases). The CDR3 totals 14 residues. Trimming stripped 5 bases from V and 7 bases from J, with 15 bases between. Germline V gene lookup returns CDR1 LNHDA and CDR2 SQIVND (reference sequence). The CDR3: CASSQTSGPNIQYF. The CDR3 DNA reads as TGTGCCAGTAGTCAGACAAGCGGACCGAACATTCAGTACTTC. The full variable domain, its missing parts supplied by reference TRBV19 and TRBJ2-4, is DGGITQSPKYLFRKEGQNVTLSCEQNLNHDAMYWYRQDPGQGLRLIYYSQIVNDFQKGDIAEGYSVSREKKESFPLTVTSAQKNPTAFYLCASSQTSGPNIQYFGAGTRLSVL.

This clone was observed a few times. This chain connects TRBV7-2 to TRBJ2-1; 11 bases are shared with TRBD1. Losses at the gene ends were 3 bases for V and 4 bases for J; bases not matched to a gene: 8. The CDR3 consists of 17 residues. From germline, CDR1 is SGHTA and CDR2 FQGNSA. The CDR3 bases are TGTGCCAGCAGCTTCGGGACAGGGGGTTTGAGATACAATGAGCAGTTCTTC. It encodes CASSFGTGGLRYNEQFF.

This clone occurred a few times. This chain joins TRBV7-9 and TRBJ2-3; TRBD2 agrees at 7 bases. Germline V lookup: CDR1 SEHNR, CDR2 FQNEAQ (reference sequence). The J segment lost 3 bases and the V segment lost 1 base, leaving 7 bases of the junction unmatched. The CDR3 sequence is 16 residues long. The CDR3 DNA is TGTGCCAGCAGCTTAGGCGCTAGCGGTTTAACAGATACGCAGTATTTT. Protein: CASSLGASGLTDTQYF.

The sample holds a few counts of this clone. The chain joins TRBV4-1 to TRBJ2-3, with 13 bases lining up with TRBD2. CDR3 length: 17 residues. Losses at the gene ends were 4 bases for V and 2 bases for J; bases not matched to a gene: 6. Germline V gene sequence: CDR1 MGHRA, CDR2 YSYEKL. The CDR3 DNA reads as TGCGCCAGCAGCCTTGGACTAGCGGGAGTCCTCACAGATACGCAGTATTTT. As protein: CASSLGLAGVLTDTQYF.

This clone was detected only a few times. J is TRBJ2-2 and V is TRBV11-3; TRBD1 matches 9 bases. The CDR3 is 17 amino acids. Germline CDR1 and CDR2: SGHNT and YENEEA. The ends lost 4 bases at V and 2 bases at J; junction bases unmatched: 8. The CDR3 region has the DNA TGTGCCAGCAGCTCCCGACCGGGACAGGGAAACACCGGGGAGCTGTTTTTT. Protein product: CASSSRPGQGNTGELFF.

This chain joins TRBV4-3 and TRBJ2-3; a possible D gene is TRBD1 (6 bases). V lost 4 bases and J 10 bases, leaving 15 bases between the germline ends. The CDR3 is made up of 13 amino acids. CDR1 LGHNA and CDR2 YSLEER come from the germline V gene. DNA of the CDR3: TGCGCCAGCAGCCTGACCGATACAGGGTCGCAGTATTTT. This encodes CASSLTDTGSQYF.

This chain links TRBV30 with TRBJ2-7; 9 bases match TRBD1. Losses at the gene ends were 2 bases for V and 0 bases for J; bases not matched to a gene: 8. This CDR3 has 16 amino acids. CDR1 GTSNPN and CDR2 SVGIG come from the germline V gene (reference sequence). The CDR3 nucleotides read TGTGCCTGGAGTCCATGGACAGGGGAGAGCTCCTACGAGCAGTACTTC. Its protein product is CAWSPWTGESSYEQYF. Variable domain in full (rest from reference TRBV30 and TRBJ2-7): SQTIHQWPATLVQPVGSPLSLECTVEGTSNPNLYWYRQAAGRGLQLLFYSVGIGQISSEVPQNLSASRPQDRQFILSSKKLLLSDSGFYLCAWSPWTGESSYEQYFGPGTRLTVT.

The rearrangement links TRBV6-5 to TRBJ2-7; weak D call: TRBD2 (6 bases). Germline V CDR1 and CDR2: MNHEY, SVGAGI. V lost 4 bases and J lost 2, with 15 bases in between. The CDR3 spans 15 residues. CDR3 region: CASSSPRGGAYEQYF. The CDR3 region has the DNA TGTGCCAGCAGTTCCCCTAGAGGAGGGGCCTACGAGCAGTACTTC.

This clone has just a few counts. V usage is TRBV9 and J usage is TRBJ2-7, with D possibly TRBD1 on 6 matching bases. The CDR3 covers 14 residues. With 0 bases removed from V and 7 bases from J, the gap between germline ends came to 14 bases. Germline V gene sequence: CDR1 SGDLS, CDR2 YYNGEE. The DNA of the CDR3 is TGTGCCAGCAGCGTAGGTACAGGGTCCTTGGAGCAGTACTTC. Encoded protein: CASSVGTGSLEQYF.

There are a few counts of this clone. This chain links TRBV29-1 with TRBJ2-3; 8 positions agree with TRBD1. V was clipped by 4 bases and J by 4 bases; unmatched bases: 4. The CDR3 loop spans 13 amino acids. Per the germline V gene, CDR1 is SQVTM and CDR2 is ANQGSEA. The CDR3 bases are TGCAGCGTTGGGACAGGGTGGGCAGATACGCAGTATTTT. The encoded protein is CSVGTGWADTQYF.

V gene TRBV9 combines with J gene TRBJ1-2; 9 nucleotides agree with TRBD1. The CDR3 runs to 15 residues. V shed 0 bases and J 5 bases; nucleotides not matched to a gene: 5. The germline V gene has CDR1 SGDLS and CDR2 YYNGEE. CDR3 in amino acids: CASSVGTGDRYGYTF. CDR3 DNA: TGTGCCAGCAGCGTAGGGACAGGGGACCGATATGGCTACACCTTC.

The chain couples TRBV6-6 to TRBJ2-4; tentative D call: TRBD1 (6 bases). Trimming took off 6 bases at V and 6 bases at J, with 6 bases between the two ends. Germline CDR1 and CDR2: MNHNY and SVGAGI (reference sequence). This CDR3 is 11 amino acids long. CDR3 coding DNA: TGTGCCAGCAGACAGGGAAACATTCAGTACTTC. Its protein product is CASRQGNIQYF.

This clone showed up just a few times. Here the CDR3 DNA reads TGTGCCAGCTCACCACCAGGGGGAGATGAGCAGTTCTTC. This translates into CASSPPGGDEQFF. The J gene is TRBJ2-1, the V gene TRBV18; D might be TRBD1 (6 bases). Looked up from germline, CDR1 is KGHSH and CDR2 is LQKENI. Trimming stripped 0 bases from V and 8 bases from J, with 8 bases between. The CDR3 is 13 residues long.

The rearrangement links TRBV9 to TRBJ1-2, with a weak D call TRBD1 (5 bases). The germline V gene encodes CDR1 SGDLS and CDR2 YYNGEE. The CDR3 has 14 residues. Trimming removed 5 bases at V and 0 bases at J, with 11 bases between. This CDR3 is CASSARGSNYGYTF. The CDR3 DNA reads TGTGCCAGCAGTGCACGGGGGTCTAACTATGGCTACACCTTC.

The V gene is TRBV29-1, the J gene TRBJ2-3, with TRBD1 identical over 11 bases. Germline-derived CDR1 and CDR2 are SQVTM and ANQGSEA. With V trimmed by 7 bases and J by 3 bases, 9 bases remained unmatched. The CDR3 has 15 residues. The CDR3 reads CSASGTGGVTDTQYF. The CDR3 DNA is TGCAGCGCAAGTGGGACAGGGGGGGTAACAGATACGCAGTATTTT.

The CDR3 spells CASSHPNWDSRTDTQYF. CDR3 coding DNA: TGCGCCAGCAGTCATCCGAACTGGGACTCCCGCACAGATACGCAGTATTTT. The chain has TRBV4-1 and TRBJ2-3, with D tentatively TRBD2 (6 bases). The CDR3 extends over 17 amino acids. Trimming took 6 bases from V and 1 from J, leaving 20 bases between them. Germline CDR1 reads MGHRA; CDR2 reads YSYEKL.

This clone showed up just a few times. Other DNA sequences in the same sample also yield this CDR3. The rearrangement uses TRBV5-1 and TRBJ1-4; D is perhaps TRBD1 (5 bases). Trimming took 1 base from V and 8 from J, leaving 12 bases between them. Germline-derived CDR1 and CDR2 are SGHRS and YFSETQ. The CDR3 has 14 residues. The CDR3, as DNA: TGCGCCAGCAGCTTGACAGGTCCTGGGGAAAAACTGTTTTTT. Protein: CASSLTGPGEKLFF.

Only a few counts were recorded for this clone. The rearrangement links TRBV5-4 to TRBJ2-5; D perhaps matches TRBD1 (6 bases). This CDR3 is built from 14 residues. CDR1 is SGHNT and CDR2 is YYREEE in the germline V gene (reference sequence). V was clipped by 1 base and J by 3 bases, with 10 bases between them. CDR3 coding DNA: TGTGCCAGCAGCTTGCGGCAGGGGAAAGAGACCCAGTACTTC. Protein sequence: CASSLRQGKETQYF.

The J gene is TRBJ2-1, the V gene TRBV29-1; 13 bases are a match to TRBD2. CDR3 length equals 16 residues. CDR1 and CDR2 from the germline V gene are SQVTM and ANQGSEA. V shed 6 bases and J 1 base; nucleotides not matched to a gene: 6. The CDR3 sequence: CSVRTSGRGSYNEQFF. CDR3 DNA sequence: TGCAGCGTAAGGACTAGCGGGAGAGGATCCTACAATGAGCAGTTCTTC.

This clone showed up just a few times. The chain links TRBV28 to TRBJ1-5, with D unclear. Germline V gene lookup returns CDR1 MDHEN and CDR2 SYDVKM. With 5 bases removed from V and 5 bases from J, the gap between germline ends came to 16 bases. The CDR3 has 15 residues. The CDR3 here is CASSPSSGLDQPQHF. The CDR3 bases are TGTGCCAGCAGTCCCTCCTCGGGGTTGGATCAGCCCCAGCATTTT.

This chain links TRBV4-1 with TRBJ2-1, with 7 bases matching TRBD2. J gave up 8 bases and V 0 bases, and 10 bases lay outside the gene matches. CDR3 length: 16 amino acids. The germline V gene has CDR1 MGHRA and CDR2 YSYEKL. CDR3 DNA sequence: TGCGCCAGCAGCCAAGATCGGGGAGCTGGGGGGGATGAGCAGTTCTTC. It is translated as CASSQDRGAGGDEQFF.

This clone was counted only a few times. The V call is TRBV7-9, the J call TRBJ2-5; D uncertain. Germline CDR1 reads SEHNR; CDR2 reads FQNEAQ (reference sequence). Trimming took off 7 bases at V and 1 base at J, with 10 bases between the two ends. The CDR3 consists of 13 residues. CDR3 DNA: TGTGCCAGCAACCGCGACTCCCAAGAGACCCAGTACTTC. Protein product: CASNRDSQETQYF.